This paragraph covers one TCR beta chain sequence. Its antigen remains unknown. The sample is drawn from a study of T-cell reconstitution after alpha-beta-depleted transplantation in children. V dropped 4 bases and J dropped 5 bases, with 17 bases sitting between them. There are 16 residues in the CDR3. Germline CDR1 KGHDR, CDR2 SFDVKD. Study conclusions and caveats: As was reported, about two months after transplant, alpha-beta T cells came from several hundred expanded graft clones. Some patients' high day-60 TCRbeta diversity was attributed to recipient cells surviving conditioning.

Unique molecular identifiers were incorporated during preparation of the TCRbeta library. MiXCR, run by TCRdb on the PCR reads, gives a single entry per CDR3 protein. The sample has a few hundred thousand distinct CDR3 sequences, roughly 15% seen once. Sequenced material: PBMCs, mostly from graft donor cells, taken 360 days after TCRalphabeta/CD19-depleted stem cell transplant. The TCR was taken from a boy in the first two years of life who had a stem cell transplant for Wiskott-Aldrich syndrome, so the T cells may come from the graft donor. The rearrangement joins TRBV24-1 to TRBJ2-1; D perhaps matches TRBD1 (7 bases). CDR3 in amino acids: CATSEVGGGADNEQFF. CDR3 bases: TGTGCCACCAGTGAAGTAGGAGGGGGCGCCGACAATGAGCAGTTCTTC.